The 28 T cell receptor beta chains presented below share a single source sample, sequenced in a study of monozygotic twins with inflammatory bowel disease. TCRdb reprocessed the 5' RACE reads and keeps a single row for each CDR3 protein, giving no DNA. The table gives about 210,000 distinct CDR3 sequences; the top ten clones make up 7.5% to 8% of it. The sequenced sample consisted of blood. The receptors stem from a human donor with ulcerative colitis or Crohn's disease, or a healthy co-twin of an affected twin (not recorded which).

The CDR3 spells CSARDHLNTEAFF. The chain combines TRBV20-1 with TRBJ1-1. Looked up from germline, CDR1 is DFQATT and CDR2 is SNEGSKA (reference sequence). The CDR3 is 13 amino acids.

The J gene is TRBJ1-6, the V gene TRBV6-5; there is no DNA to check the TCRdb D call of TRBD1. Germline CDR1 reads MNHEY; CDR2 reads SVGAGI. CDR3 length equals 17 residues. Here the CDR3 reads CASSYPGGPTYNSPLHF.

V is TRBV29-1 and J is TRBJ2-7. Germline V lookup: CDR1 SQVTM, CDR2 ANQGSEA. CDR3 length: 12 residues. The CDR3 spells CSVESSSYEQYF.

The chain links TRBV7-3 to TRBJ2-1; there is no DNA to check the TCRdb D call of TRBD1. The CDR3 length is 15 residues. Looked up from germline, CDR1 is SGHTA and CDR2 is FQGTGA. The CDR3 here is CASSQGPNDGDEQFF. Supplemented by reference TRBV7-3 and TRBJ2-1, the full variable domain reads GAGVSQTPSNKVTEKGKYVELRCDPISGHTALYWYRQSLGQGPEFLIYFQGTGAADDSGLPNDRFFAVRPEGSVSTLKIQRTERGDSAVYLCASSQGPNDGDEQFFGPGTRLTVL.

The chain couples TRBV6-2 or TRBV6-3 to TRBJ2-3; TCRdb's D gene call, TRBD2, goes unchecked for lack of DNA. CDR1 is MNHEY, CDR2 SVGEGT, per germline. This CDR3 is 19 amino acids long. The CDR3 protein is CASRLTLTGTSGRTDTQYF.

The chain has TRBV20-1 and TRBJ2-4; with no DNA, the TCRdb D assignment of TRBD2 cannot be verified. Germline loops: CDR1 DFQATT, CDR2 SNEGSKA (reference sequence). The CDR3 has 14 residues. CDR3 sequence: CSASTSAAKNIQYF.

This chain connects TRBV4-1 to TRBJ1-1; TCRdb indicates TRBD1, and absent DNA this call remains unverified. Germline CDR1 reads MGHRA; CDR2 reads YSYEKL. The CDR3 runs to 17 residues. The CDR3 loop reads CASSQEGWGLGNTEAFF.

CDR3: CASSLARDERTDTQYF. This chain uses TRBV7-9 with TRBJ2-3; TCRdb lists TRBD2, though no DNA is available to test this call. Germline CDR1 is SEHNR and CDR2 is FQNEAQ (reference sequence). The CDR3 covers 16 residues. Full variable domain (rest looked up from reference TRBV7-9 and TRBJ2-3): DTGVSQNPRHKITKRGQNVTFRCDPISEHNRLYWYRQTLGQGPEFLTYFQNEAQLEKSRLLSDRFSAERPKGSFSTLEIQRTEQGDSAMYLCASSLARDERTDTQYFGPGTRLTVL.

The rearrangement links TRBV6-2 or TRBV6-3 to TRBJ2-1; TCRdb indicates TRBD1, and absent DNA this call remains unverified. The length of the CDR3 is 14 residues. Per germline, CDR1 MNHEY and CDR2 SVGEGT. The CDR3 spells CASSYRGSNTEQFF.

The chain carries TRBV7-9 and TRBJ1-1; as DNA is missing, the TRBD1 call by TCRdb cannot be tested. Germline V gene sequence: CDR1 SEHNR, CDR2 FQNEAQ (reference sequence). The length of the CDR3 is 17 residues. CDR3 protein: CASSSNRDRGVFTEAFF.

The chain uses TRBV5-6 and TRBJ2-5; as DNA is missing, the TRBD1 call by TCRdb cannot be tested. Germline values: CDR1 SGHDT, CDR2 YYEEEE. CDR3 length equals 14 residues. CDR3: CASSRWTGEQTQYF.

The V gene is TRBV5-6, the J gene TRBJ1-1. This CDR3 contains 14 residues. Germline assignment: CDR1 SGHDT and CDR2 YYEEEE. CDR3 sequence: CASSLLAGNTEAFF. Variable domain in full (rest from reference TRBV5-6 and TRBJ1-1): DAGVTQSPTHLIKTRGQQVTLRCSPKSGHDTVSWYQQALGQGPQFIFQYYEEEERQRGNFPDRFSGHQFPNYSSELNVNALLLGDSALYLCASSLLAGNTEAFFGQGTRLTVV.

The chain has TRBV5-1 and TRBJ1-5; TCRdb proposes TRBD1, but this gene call is untestable without DNA. This CDR3 has 15 amino acids. From germline, CDR1 is SGHRS and CDR2 YFSETQ. CDR3: CASSLGGTGDQPQHF.

The chain is built from TRBV7-3 and TRBJ2-6; the D gene TCRdb calls, TRBD2, cannot be checked with no DNA. Germline V gene sequence: CDR1 SGHTA, CDR2 FQGTGA. This CDR3 region has 21 residues. The CDR3 sequence: CASSLTSLEGLIPAGANVLTF.

This rearrangement joins TRBV12-3 or TRBV12-4 to TRBJ1-6; the TCRdb call, TRBD1, lacks DNA for checking. The CDR3 is 15 residues long. The CDR3 spells CASSNRGSLTSPLHF.

The rearrangement joins TRBV30 to TRBJ2-1; lacking DNA, the TRBD1 call made by TCRdb goes unchecked. The CDR3 is 14 residues long. Germline CDR1 GTSNPN, CDR2 SVGIG (reference sequence). The CDR3 reads CAWAAGTGRNEQFF.

The rearrangement links TRBV29-1 to TRBJ1-2; without DNA, the TCRdb call of TRBD1 cannot be checked. The CDR3 length is 13 residues. CDR1 is SQVTM and CDR2 is ANQGSEA in the germline V gene. The CDR3 loop is CSVDGRDGNGYTF.

V usage is TRBV19 and J usage is TRBJ1-1. This CDR3 contains 17 residues. The germline gives CDR1 LNHDA, CDR2 SQIVND (reference sequence). The CDR3 sequence is CATLRTIPRTKDTEAFF.

V usage is TRBV28 and J usage is TRBJ1-5; TCRdb's assignment of TRBD1 cannot be checked, as there is no DNA. This CDR3 is 16 amino acids long. Germline-derived CDR1 and CDR2 are MDHEN and SYDVKM. CDR3: CASIQLQGSSNQPQHF.

The V and J genes are TRBV6-2 or TRBV6-3 and TRBJ2-2; there is no DNA to check the TCRdb D call of TRBD1. Germline-derived CDR1 and CDR2 are MNHEY and SVGEGT. The CDR3 consists of 15 residues. The CDR3 protein is CASSPGGRYTGELFF.

This chain links TRBV12-3 or TRBV12-4 with TRBJ1-3. This CDR3 has 13 residues. This chain's CDR3 is CASSLNGKDTIYF.

The chain combines TRBV3-1 with TRBJ2-7; TCRdb's D call, TRBD1, is unchecked because there is no DNA. The CDR3 is made up of 17 amino acids. CDR1 and CDR2 (germline): LGHDT, YNNKEL (reference sequence). CDR3 sequence: CASSQASGTGSFDEQYF.

The chain joins TRBV7-2 to TRBJ1-2; TCRdb returns TRBD1, unconfirmable since there is no DNA. CDR1 SGHTA and CDR2 FQGNSA come from the germline V gene. The CDR3 totals 13 residues. The CDR3 sequence is CASSPSEGFGYTF.

The V call is TRBV12-3 or TRBV12-4, the J call TRBJ1-6; as DNA is missing, the TRBD1 call by TCRdb cannot be tested. There are 15 residues in the CDR3. The CDR3 spells CASSFGGTGETPLHF.

V is TRBV5-1 and J is TRBJ2-1; TCRdb gives TRBD2 as the D gene, but with no DNA this cannot be confirmed. Germline V gene data show CDR1 as SGHRS and CDR2 as YFSETQ. The CDR3 runs to 13 residues. This CDR3 is CASISLADNEQFF.

The rearrangement uses TRBV14 and TRBJ2-1. Germline values: CDR1 SGHDN, CDR2 FVKESK. The CDR3 sequence is 13 residues long. This chain's CDR3 is CASSQLPGNEQFF.

V is TRBV20-1 and J is TRBJ2-7; there is no DNA to check the TCRdb D call of TRBD1. The CDR3 runs to 14 residues. Germline lookup yields CDR1 DFQATT and CDR2 SNEGSKA (reference sequence). The CDR3 is CSATLRQAHREQCF.

The rearrangement links TRBV28 to TRBJ2-3; TCRdb picks TRBD1, but there is no DNA to check that call. The CDR3 is 14 amino acids. In germline, CDR1 is MDHEN, CDR2 SYDVKM. CDR3 amino acids: CASRGGISTDTQYF.